The 4 T cell receptor beta chains reported below all come from one sample, sequenced in a study of control samples from healthy donors and cancer patients. Here immunoSEQ multiplex PCR was the method, and the copy in TCRdb shows in-frame clones only, minus some. The table lists 150,000 or so clones, roughly 93% of them singletons. The material sequenced was blood. Receptors were obtained from a man in his late teens or twenties in good health.

J is TRBJ1-1 and V is TRBV30; D is unresolved. Trimming stripped 3 bases from V and 3 bases from J, with 11 bases between. There are 13 residues in the CDR3. From germline, CDR1 is GTSNPN and CDR2 SVGIG (reference sequence). Here the CDR3 reads CAWRLNLDTEAFF. The CDR3 region has the DNA TGTGCCTGGAGGCTTAACCTGGACACTGAAGCTTTCTTT. Complete variable domain (other parts from reference TRBV30 and TRBJ1-1): SQTIHQWPATLVQPVGSPLSLECTVEGTSNPNLYWYRQAAGRGLQLLFYSVGIGQISSEVPQNLSASRPQDRQFILSSKKLLLSDSGFYLCAWRLNLDTEAFFGQGTRLTVV.

The CDR3 bases are TGTGCCAGTAGTAGCAGGGGGCTCGACAATCAGCCCCAGCATTTT. Amino acid sequence: CASSSRGLDNQPQHF. The V and J genes are TRBV19 and TRBJ1-5; 8 bases are a match to TRBD1. Germline V gene data show CDR1 as LNHDA and CDR2 as SQIVND (reference sequence). The junction had 5 bases not matched to a gene; V was cut back by 4 bases and J by 3 bases. The CDR3 contains 15 residues.

The CDR3 is CASSHSIGRPRSTNEKLFF. CDR3 DNA: TGCGCCAGCAGCCACTCAATCGGTCGACCGCGTTCAACTAATGAAAAACTGTTTTTT. This sequence joins TRBV4-1 and TRBJ1-4, with D uncertain. V was trimmed by 3 bases and J by 0 bases, leaving 20 bases between them. The CDR3 totals 19 residues. Germline CDR1 is MGHRA and CDR2 is YSYEKL.

The chain has TRBV30 and TRBJ1-2; D ambiguous. V shed 0 bases and J shed 2 bases, with 10 bases lying between them. Germline V lookup: CDR1 GTSNPN, CDR2 SVGIG (reference sequence). The CDR3 is 14 amino acids. In DNA form, the CDR3 reads TGTGCCTGGAGTGTACTTGGCAGGAACTATGGCTACACCTTC. Its translation: CAWSVLGRNYGYTF. Based on the CDR3 plus reference TRBV30 and TRBJ1-2, the full variable domain is SQTIHQWPATLVQPVGSPLSLECTVEGTSNPNLYWYRQAAGRGLQLLFYSVGIGQISSEVPQNLSASRPQDRQFILSSKKLLLSDSGFYLCAWSVLGRNYGYTFGSGTRLTVV.